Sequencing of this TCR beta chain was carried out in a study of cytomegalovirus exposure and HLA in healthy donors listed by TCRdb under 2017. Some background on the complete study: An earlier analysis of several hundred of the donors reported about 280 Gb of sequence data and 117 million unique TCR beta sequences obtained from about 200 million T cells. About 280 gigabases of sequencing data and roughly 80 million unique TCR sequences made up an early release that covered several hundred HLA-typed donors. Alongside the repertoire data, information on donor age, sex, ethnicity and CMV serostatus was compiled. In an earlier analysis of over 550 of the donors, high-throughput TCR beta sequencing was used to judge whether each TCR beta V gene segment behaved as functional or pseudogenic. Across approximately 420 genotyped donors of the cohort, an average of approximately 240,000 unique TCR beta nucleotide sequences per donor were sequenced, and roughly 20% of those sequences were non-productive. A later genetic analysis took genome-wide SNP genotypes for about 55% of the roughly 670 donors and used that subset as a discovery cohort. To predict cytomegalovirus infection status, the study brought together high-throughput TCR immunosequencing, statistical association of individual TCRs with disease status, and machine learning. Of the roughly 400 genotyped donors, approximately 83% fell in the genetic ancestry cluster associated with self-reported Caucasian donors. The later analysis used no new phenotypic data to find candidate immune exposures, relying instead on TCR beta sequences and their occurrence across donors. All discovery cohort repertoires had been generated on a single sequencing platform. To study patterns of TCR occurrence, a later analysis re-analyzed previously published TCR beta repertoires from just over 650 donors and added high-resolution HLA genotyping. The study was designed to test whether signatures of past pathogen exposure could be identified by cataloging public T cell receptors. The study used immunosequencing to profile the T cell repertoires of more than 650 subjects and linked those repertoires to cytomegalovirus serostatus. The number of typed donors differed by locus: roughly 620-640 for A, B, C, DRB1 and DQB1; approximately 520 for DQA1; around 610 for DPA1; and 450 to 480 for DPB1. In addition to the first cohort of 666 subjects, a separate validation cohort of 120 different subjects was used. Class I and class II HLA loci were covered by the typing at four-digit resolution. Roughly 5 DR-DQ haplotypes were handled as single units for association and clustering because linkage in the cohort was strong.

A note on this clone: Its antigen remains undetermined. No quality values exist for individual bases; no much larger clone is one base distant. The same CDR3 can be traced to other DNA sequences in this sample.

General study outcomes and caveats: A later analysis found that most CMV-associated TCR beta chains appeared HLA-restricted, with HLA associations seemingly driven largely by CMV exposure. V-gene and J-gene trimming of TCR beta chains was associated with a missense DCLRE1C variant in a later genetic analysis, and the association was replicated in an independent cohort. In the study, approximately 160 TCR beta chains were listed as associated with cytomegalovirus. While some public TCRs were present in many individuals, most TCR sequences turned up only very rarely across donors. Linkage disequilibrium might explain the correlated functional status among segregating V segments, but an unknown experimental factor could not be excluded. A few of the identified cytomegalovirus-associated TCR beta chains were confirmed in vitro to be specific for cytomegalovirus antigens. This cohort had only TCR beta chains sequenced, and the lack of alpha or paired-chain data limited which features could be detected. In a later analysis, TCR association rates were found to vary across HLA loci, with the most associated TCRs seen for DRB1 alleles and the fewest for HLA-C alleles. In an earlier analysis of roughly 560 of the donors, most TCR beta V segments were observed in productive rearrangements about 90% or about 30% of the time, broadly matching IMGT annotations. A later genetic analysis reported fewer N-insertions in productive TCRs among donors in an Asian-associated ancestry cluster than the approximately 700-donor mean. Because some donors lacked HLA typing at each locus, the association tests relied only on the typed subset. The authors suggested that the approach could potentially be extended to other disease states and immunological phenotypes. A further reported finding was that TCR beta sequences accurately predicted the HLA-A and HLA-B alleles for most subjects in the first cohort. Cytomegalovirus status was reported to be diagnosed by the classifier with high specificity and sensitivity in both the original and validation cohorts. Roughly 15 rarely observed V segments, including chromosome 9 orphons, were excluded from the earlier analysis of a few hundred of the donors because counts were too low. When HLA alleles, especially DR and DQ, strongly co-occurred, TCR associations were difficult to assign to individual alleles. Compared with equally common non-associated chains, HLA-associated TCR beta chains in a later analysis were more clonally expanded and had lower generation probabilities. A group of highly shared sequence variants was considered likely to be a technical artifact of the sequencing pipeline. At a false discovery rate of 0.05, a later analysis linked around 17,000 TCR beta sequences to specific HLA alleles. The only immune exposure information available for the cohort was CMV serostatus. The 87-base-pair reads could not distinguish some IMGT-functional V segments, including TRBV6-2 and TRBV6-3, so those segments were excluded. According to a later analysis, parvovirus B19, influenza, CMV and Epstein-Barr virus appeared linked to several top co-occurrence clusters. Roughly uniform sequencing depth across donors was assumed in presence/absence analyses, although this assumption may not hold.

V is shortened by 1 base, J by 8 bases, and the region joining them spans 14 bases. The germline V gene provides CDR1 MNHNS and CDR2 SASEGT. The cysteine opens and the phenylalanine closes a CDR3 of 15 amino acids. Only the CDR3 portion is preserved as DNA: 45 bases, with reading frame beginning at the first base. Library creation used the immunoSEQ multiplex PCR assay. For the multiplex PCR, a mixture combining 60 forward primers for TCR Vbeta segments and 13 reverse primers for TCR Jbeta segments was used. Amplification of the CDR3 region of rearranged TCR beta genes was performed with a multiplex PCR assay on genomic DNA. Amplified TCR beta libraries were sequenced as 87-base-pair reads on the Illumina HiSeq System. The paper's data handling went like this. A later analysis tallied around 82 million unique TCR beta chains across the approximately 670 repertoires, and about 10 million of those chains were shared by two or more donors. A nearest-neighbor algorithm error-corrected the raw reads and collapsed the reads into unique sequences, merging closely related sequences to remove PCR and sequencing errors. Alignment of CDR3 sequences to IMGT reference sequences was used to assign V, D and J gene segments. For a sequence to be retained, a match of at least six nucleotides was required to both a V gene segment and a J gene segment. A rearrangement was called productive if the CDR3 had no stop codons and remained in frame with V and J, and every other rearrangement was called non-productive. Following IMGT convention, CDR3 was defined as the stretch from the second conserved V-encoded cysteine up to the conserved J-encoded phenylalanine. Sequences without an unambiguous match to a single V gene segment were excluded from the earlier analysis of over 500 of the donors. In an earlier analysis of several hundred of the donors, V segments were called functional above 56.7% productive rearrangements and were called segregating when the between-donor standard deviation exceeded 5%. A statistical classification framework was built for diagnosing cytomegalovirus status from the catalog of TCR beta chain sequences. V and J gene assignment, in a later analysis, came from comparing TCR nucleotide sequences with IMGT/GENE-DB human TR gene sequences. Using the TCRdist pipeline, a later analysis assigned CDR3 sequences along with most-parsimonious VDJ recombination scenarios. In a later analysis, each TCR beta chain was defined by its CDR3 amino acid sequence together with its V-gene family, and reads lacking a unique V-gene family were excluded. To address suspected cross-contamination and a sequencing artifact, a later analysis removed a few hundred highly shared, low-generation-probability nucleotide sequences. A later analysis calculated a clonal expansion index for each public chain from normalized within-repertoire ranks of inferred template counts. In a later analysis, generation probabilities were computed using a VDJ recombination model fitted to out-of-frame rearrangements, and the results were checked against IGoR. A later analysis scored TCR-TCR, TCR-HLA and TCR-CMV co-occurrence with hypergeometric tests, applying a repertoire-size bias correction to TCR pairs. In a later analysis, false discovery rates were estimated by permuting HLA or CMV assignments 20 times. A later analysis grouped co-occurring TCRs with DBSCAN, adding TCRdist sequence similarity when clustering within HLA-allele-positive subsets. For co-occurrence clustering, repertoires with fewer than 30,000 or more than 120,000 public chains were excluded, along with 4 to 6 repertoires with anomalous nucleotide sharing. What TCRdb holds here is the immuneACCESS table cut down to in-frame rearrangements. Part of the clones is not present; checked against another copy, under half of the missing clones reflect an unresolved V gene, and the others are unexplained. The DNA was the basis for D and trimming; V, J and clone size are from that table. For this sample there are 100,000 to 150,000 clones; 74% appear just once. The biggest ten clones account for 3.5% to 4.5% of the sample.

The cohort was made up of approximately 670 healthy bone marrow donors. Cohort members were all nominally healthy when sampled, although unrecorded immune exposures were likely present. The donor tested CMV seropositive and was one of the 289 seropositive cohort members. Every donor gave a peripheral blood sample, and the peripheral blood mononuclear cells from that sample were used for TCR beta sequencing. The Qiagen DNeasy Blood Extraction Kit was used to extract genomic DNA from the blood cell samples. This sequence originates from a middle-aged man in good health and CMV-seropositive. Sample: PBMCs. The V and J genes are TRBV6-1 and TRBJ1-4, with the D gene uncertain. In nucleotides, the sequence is TGTGCCAGCAGTGAAGAAGTAGCCGCCGGGGAAAAACTGTTTTTT. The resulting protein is CASSEEVAAGEKLFF.